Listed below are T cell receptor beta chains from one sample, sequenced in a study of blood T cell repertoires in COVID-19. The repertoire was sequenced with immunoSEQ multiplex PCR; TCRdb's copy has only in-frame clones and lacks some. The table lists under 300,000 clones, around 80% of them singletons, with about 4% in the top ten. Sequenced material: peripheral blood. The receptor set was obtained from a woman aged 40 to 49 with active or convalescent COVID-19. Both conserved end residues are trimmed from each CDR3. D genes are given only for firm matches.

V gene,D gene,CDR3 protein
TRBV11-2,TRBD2,ASSRSGGQNTGELF
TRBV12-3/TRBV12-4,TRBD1,ASTLTGDSPLH
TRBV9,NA,ASSAGVSGNTIY
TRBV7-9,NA,ASSFGRRELF
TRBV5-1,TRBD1,ASSPSGTGDYNEQF
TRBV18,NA,ASSPRVEGPGETQY
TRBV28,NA,ASSLVGSRPNYGYT
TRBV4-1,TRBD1,AGGTGKRENQPQH
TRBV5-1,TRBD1,ASSHLAGQGGTTGELF
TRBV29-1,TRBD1,SVEQRQGARGYT
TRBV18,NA,ASSTSRATNEKLF
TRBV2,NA,ARSVGTTGNEQF
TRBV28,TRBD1,ASRAQGGRAEAF
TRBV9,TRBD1,ASSVGNRGPSGNTIY
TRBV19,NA,ASSITGYVTYGYT
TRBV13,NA,ASSIRQDHYGYT
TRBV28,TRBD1,ASTKRDRSF
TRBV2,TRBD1,ASSDGTEAQETQY
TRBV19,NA,ASTPIAATNEKLF
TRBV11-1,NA,ASSLGWETQETQY
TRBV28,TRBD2,ASSRGGASYNEQF
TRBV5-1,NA,ASSFGAQANEKLF
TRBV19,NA,ASSIGVVEPQH
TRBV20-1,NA,SASTGNPYEQY
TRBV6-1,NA,ASSVQGVNTGELF
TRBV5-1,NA,ASSLAQGIGEKLF
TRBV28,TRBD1,ASSRDSEKLF
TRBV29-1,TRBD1,SVEEAGQGGT
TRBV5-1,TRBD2,ASSSSGGPTDTQY
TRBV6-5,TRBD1,ASSPTGDQPQH
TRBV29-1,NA,SAQNTGELF
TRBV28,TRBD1,ASSPARGTYGYT
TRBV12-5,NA,ASGLSQKGTVNTGELF